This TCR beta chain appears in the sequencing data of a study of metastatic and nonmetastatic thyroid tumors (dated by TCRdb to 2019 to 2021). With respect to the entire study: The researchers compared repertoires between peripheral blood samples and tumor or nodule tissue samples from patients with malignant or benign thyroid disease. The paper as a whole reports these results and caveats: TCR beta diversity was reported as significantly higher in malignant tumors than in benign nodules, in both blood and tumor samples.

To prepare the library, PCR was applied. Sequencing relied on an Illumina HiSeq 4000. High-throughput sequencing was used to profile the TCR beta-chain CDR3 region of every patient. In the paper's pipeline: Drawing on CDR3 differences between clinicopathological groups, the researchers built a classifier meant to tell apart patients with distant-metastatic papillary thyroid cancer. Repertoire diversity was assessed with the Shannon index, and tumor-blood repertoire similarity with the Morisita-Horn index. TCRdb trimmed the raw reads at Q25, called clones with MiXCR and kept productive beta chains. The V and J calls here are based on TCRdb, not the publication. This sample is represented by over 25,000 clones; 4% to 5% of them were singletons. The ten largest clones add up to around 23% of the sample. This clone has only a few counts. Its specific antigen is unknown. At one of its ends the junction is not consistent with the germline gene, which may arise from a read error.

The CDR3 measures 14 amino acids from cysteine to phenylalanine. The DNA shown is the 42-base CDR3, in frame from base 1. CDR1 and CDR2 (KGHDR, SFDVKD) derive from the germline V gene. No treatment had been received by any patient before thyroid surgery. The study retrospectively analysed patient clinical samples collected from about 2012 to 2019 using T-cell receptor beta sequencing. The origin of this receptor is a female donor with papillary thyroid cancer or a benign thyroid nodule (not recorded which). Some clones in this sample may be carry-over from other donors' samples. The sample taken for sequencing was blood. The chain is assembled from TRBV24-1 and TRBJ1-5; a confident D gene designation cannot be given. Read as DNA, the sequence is TGTGACACCAGTGATACTGGAGATGCGCAGCCCCAGCATTTT. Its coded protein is CDTSDTGDAQPQHF.